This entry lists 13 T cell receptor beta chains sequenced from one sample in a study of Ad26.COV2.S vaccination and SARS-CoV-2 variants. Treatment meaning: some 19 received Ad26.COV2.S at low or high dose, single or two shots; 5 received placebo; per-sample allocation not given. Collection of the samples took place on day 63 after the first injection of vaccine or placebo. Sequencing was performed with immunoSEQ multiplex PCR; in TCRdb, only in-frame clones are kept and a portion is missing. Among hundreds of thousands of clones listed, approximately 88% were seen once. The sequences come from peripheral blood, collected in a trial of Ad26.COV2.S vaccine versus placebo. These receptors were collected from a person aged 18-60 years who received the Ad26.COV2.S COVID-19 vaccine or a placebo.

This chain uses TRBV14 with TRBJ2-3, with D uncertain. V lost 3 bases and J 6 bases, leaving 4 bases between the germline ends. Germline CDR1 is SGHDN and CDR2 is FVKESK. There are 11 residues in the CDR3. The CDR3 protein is CASSHSDTQYF. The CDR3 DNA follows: TGTGCCAGCAGCCATTCGGATACGCAGTATTTT.

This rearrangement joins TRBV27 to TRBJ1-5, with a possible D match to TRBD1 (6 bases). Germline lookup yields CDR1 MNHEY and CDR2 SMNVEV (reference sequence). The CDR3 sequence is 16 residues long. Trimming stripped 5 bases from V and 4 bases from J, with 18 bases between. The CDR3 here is CASSPEPRDTNQPQHF. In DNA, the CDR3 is TGTGCCAGCAGTCCGGAACCCCGGGACACAAATCAGCCCCAGCATTTT.

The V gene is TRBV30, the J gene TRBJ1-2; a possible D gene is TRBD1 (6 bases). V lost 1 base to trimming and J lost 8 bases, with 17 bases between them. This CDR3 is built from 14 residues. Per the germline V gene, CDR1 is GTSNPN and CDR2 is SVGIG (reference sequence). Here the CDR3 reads CAWSGGQPGRGYTF. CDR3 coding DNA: TGTGCCTGGAGTGGGGGACAACCTGGACGAGGCTACACCTTC. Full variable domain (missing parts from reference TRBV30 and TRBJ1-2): SQTIHQWPATLVQPVGSPLSLECTVEGTSNPNLYWYRQAAGRGLQLLFYSVGIGQISSEVPQNLSASRPQDRQFILSSKKLLLSDSGFYLCAWSGGQPGRGYTFGSGTRLTVV.

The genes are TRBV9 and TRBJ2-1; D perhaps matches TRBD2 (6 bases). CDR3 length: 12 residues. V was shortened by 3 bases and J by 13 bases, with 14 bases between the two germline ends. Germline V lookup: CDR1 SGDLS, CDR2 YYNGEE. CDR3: CASSDTGTAQFF. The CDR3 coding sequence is TGTGCCAGCAGCGATACCGGGACTGCTCAGTTCTTC.

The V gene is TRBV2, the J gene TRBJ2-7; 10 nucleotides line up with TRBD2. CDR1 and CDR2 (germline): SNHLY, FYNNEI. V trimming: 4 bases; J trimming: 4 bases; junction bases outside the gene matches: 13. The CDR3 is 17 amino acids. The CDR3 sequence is CASSVERGGVTSYEQYF. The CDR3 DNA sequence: TGTGCCAGCAGTGTTGAGCGGGGGGGCGTGACCTCGTACGAGCAGTACTTC.

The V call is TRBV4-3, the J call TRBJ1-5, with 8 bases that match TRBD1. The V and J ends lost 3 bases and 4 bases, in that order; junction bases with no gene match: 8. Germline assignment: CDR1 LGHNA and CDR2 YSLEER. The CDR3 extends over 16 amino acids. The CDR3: CASSQGTGGVNQPQHF. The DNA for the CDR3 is TGCGCCAGCAGCCAGGGAACAGGGGGGGTGAATCAGCCCCAGCATTTT.

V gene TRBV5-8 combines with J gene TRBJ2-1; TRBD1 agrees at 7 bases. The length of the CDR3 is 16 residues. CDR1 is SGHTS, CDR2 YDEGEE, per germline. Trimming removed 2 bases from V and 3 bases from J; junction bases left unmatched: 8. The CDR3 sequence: CASSLNRGASYNEQFF. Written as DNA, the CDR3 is TGTGCCAGCAGCTTAAACAGGGGTGCGAGCTACAATGAGCAGTTCTTC.

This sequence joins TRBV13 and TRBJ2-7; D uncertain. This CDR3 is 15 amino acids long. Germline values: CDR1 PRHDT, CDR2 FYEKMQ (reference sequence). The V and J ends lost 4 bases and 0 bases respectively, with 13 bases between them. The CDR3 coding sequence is TGTGCCAGCAGCTCCAATAGAAAGCCCTCCTACGAGCAGTACTTC. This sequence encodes CASSSNRKPSYEQYF. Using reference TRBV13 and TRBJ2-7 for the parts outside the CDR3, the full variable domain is AAGVIQSPRHLIKEKRETATLKCYPIPRHDTVYWYQQGPGQDPQFLISFYEKMQSDKGSIPDRFSAQQFSDYHSELNMSSLELGDSALYFCASSSNRKPSYEQYFGPGTRLTVT.

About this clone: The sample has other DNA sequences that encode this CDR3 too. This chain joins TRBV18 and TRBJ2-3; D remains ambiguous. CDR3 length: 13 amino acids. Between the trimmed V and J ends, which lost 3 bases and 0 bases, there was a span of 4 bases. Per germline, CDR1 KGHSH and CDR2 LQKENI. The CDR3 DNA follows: TGTGCCAGCTCACCGCCTAGCACAGATACGCAGTATTTT. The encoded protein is CASSPPSTDTQYF. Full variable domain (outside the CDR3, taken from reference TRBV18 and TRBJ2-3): NAGVMQNPRHLVRRRGQEARLRCSPMKGHSHVYWYRQLPEEGLKFMVYLQKENIIDESGMPKERFSAEFPKEGPSILRIQQVVRGDSAAYFCASSPPSTDTQYFGPGTRLTVL.

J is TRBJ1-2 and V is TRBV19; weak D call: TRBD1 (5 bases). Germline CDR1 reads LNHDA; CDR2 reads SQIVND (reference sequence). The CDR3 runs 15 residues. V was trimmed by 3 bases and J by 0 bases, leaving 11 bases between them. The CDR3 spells CASSIVRDSNYGYTF. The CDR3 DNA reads TGTGCCAGTAGTATTGTTAGGGACTCTAACTATGGCTACACCTTC.

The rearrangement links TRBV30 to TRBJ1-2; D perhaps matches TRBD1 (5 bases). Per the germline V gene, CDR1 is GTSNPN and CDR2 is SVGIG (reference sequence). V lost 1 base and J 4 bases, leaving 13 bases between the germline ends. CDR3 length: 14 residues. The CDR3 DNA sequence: TGTGCCTGGAGTGCCCAGGGAGTTGGCTATGGCTACACCTTC. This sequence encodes CAWSAQGVGYGYTF.

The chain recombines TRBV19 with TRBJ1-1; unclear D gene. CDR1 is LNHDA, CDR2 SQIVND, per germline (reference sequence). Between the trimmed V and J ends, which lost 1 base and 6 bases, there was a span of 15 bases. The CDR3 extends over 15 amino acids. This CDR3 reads CASSIAPSQTAEAFF. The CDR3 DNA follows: TGTGCCAGTAGTATAGCCCCTTCCCAGACGGCTGAAGCTTTCTTT.

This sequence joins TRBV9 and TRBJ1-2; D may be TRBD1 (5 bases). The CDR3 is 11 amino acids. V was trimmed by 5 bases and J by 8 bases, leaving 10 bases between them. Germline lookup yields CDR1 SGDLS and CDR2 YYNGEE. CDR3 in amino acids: CASRGTGGYTF. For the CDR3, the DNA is TGTGCCAGCAGGGGCACAGGCGGCTACACCTTC.